The subject of this entry is one TCR beta chain. Its target is unknown. The source of the sample is a study of CD8 T cells in ankylosing spondylitis. General observations from the study: What seemed typical of ankylosing spondylitis blood was a TCR beta motif built from several highly homologous variants.

The authors made TCR beta libraries by quantitative 5'-RACE with molecular barcodes. TCRdb fed the 5' RACE reads into MiXCR, producing one record per CDR3 protein. The sample has approximately 300,000 distinct CDR3 sequences; 8% are singletons. In germline, CDR1 is SGHRS, CDR2 YFSETQ. The CDR3 is 14 residues long. V was pared by 3 bases and J by 3 bases, with 3 bases of the junction left unmatched. The receptor was isolated from a male donor with ankylosing spondylitis. The chain uses TRBV5-1 and TRBJ2-5; 9 bases align to TRBD2. Sample: blood, either unsorted or a sorted T cell fraction (not recorded which). CDR3 in amino acids: CASSSRLAEETQYF. In DNA, the CDR3 is TGCGCCAGCAGCTCCCGACTAGCGGAAGAGACCCAGTACTTC.